The 11 T cell receptor beta chains reported below all come from one sample, sequenced in a study of shared clonotypes between healthy human individuals. Data came from immunoSEQ multiplex PCR; TCRdb stores just in-frame clones and leaves some out. The sample yields some 450,000 clones, roughly four fifths seen once. Sequences were obtained from PBMCs. Receptors originate from a woman aged 40 to 50 in good health. Some clones in this sample may be carry-over from other donors' samples.

The chain is built from TRBV9 and TRBJ2-3, with D hard to call. The CDR3 sequence is 15 residues long. CDR1 is SGDLS, CDR2 YYNGEE, per germline. V was trimmed by 0 bases and J by 1 base, leaving 9 bases between them. Here the CDR3 DNA reads TGTGCCAGCAGCGTAGCCCGGGTACGCACAGATACGCAGTATTTT. Amino acid sequence: CASSVARVRTDTQYF.

This chain uses TRBV19 with TRBJ1-3; tentative D call: TRBD1 (6 bases). V was clipped by 5 bases and J by 5 bases, with 16 bases between them. CDR1 and CDR2 (germline): LNHDA, SQIVND (reference sequence). The CDR3 totals 15 residues. CDR3: CASSRGQTRRNTIYF. The CDR3 DNA is TGTGCCAGTAGTCGCGGACAGACCAGAAGAAACACCATATATTTT.

As concerns this clone: A far larger clone is one base from this, pointing to a likely read error. The chain uses TRBV9 and TRBJ2-7; D perhaps matches TRBD2 (5 bases). Trimming cost V 4 bases and J 3 bases, with 14 bases left between them. Germline V lookup: CDR1 SGDLS, CDR2 YYNGEE. CDR3 size: 14 residues. The CDR3 here is CASSTFEGFYEQYF. CDR3 nucleotides: TGTGCCAGCAGCACATTTGAGGGCTTCTACGAGCAGTACTTC.

The chain employs TRBV7-6 and TRBJ1-1, with D perhaps matching TRBD1 (6 bases). CDR1 and CDR2 (germline): SGHVS, FNYEAQ. The CDR3 length is 13 residues. Trimming pared 4 bases from V and 5 bases from J, leaving 11 bases between. As DNA, the CDR3 is TGTGCCAGCAGCTCCAGGGGAAATACTGAAGCTTTCTTT. Translating it yields CASSSRGNTEAFF.

This clone occurred a few times. This rearrangement joins TRBV19 to TRBJ2-7; TRBD1 matches at 9 bases. V dropped 6 bases and J dropped 0; count of bases not matched to a gene: 12. CDR1 and CDR2 (germline): LNHDA, SQIVND (reference sequence). The CDR3 sequence is 17 residues long. The DNA of the CDR3 is TGTGCCAGTAGCCTCCTGCCGGGACAGGGAAGCTCCTACGAGCAGTACTTC. This sequence encodes CASSLLPGQGSSYEQYF.

The rearrangement links TRBV6-5 to TRBJ1-5, with a weak D call TRBD1 (5 bases). Deletions cut 5 bases from V and 7 bases from J, with 12 bases between. CDR1 and CDR2 (germline): MNHEY, SVGAGI. The CDR3 length is 13 residues. The CDR3 loop reads CASSQGLMQPQHF. The CDR3 DNA is TGTGCCAGCAGTCAGGGACTGATGCAGCCCCAGCATTTT.

This chain uses TRBV6-1 with TRBJ1-1; weak D call: TRBD1 (6 bases). Germline assignment: CDR1 MNHNS and CDR2 SASEGT. The CDR3 length is 14 residues. Deletions cut 1 base from V and 0 bases from J, with 6 bases between. Here the CDR3 reads CASSEDRVNTEAFF. Here the CDR3 DNA reads TGTGCCAGCAGTGAAGACAGGGTGAACACTGAAGCTTTCTTT.

The table lists this clone with a few counts. V and J are TRBV7-9 and TRBJ1-4; D remains unclear. The CDR3 runs 14 residues. V was trimmed by 2 bases and J by 8 bases, leaving 12 bases between them. Germline V CDR1 and CDR2: SEHNR, FQNEAQ (reference sequence). This chain's CDR3 is CASSLRAREEKLFF. In DNA, the CDR3 is TGTGCCAGCAGCTTAAGGGCCCGAGAGGAAAAACTGTTTTTT.

The chain is built from TRBV6-1 and TRBJ2-1, with D tentatively TRBD1 or TRBD2 (5 bases each). V was pared by 4 bases and J by 9 bases, with 22 bases between. In germline, CDR1 is MNHNS, CDR2 SASEGT. CDR3 length equals 16 residues. CDR3: CASSGAAGRTRTEQFF. DNA of the CDR3: TGTGCCAGCAGTGGTGCGGCAGGGAGAACAAGGACTGAGCAGTTCTTC.

The V gene is TRBV28, the J gene TRBJ2-7; D gene uncertain. Deletions cut 7 bases from V and 0 bases from J, with 13 bases between. The CDR3 runs to 14 residues. Germline V gives CDR1 MDHEN, CDR2 SYDVKM. DNA of the CDR3: TGTGCCAGCATCGACTCTAGGAGCTCCTACGAGCAGTACTTC. Translation: CASIDSRSSYEQYF.

The CDR3 DNA is TGTGCCTGGAGTCCCGCTGTCACGGGCAATCAGCCCCAGCATTTT. This encodes CAWSPAVTGNQPQHF. This chain joins TRBV30 and TRBJ1-5; D uncertain. The CDR3 runs to 15 residues. Germline loops: CDR1 GTSNPN, CDR2 SVGIG (reference sequence). The germline V and J ends were trimmed by 2 bases and 2 bases, with 13 bases remaining between them.